The 30 T cell receptor beta chains in this list originate from one sample, sequenced in a study of cytomegalovirus exposure and HLA in healthy donors. The PCR made use of 60 Vbeta and 13 Jbeta primers. Data came from immunoSEQ multiplex PCR; TCRdb stores just in-frame clones and leaves some out. In the table there are 150,000 to 200,000 clones, around four fifths of which are singletons. Sequencing was performed on PBMCs. Every receptor here comes from a man in his forties in good health and CMV-seropositive.

The rearrangement links TRBV28 to TRBJ1-1, with D possibly matching TRBD1 (6 bases). The CDR3 is 13 amino acids. Looked up from germline, CDR1 is MDHEN and CDR2 is SYDVKM. The ends were cut back, 3 bases at V and 6 bases at J, with 11 bases in the middle. CDR3 nucleotides: TGTGCCAGCAGTTTGGGGGGGCACGCTGAAGCTTTCTTT. Protein product: CASSLGGHAEAFF.

V gene TRBV28 combines with J gene TRBJ1-4; D unresolved. This CDR3 spans 10 amino acids. Germline V CDR1 and CDR2: MDHEN, SYDVKM. Trimming stripped 8 bases from V and 8 bases from J, with 6 bases between. CDR3 nucleotides: TGTGCCAGCGGCTCCGAAAAACTGTTTTTT. This translates into CASGSEKLFF.

This chain uses TRBV6-5 with TRBJ2-7; D remains unclear. The CDR3 length is 15 residues. Germline assignment: CDR1 MNHEY and CDR2 SVGAGI. V gave up 2 bases and J gave up 3 bases, with 14 bases separating them. CDR3 residues: CASSYGGSPHYEQYF. The CDR3 coding sequence is TGTGCCAGCAGTTACGGTGGTAGTCCCCACTACGAGCAGTACTTC.

The chain recombines TRBV5-6 with TRBJ2-3; D is perhaps TRBD2 (5 bases). V was shortened by 1 base and J by 2 bases, with 14 bases between the two germline ends. Germline assignment: CDR1 SGHDT and CDR2 YYEEEE. The CDR3 is 16 residues long. CDR3 amino acids: CASSLWPGWDTDTQYF. The CDR3 DNA reads TGTGCCAGCAGCTTGTGGCCGGGGTGGGACACAGATACGCAGTATTTT.

The V and J genes are TRBV4-1 and TRBJ2-1; D is perhaps TRBD1 (5 bases). This CDR3 contains 15 residues. The V end was cut by 5 bases, the J end by 2 bases, with 13 bases between. Germline V CDR1 and CDR2: MGHRA, YSYEKL. DNA of the CDR3: TGCGCCAGCAGCTCAACAGGCCCCACCTACAATGAGCAGTTCTTC. Its translation is CASSSTGPTYNEQFF.

This clone was seen more than once but under ten times. The rearrangement links TRBV19 to TRBJ2-7, with D possibly matching TRBD1 (6 bases). This CDR3 region has 14 residues. CDR1 and CDR2 from the germline V gene are LNHDA and SQIVND (reference sequence). The germline V and J ends were trimmed by 7 bases and 2 bases, with 15 bases remaining between them. CDR3 DNA sequence: TGTGCCAGTACCTCCAGGGGATTTCCCTACGAGCAGTACTTC. Its translation: CASTSRGFPYEQYF.

This chain links TRBV19 with TRBJ2-2, with TRBD2 matching over 7 bases. The CDR3 spans 16 residues. Per germline, CDR1 LNHDA and CDR2 SQIVND (reference sequence). V dropped 5 bases and J dropped 6; count of bases not matched to a gene: 12. The CDR3 loop is CASSPQTSLAPGELFF. CDR3 sequence (DNA): TGTGCCAGTAGTCCGCAGACTAGCCTCGCCCCCGGGGAGCTGTTTTTT.

J is TRBJ1-2 and V is TRBV19; D remains ambiguous. Germline-derived CDR1 and CDR2 are LNHDA and SQIVND (reference sequence). The CDR3 extends over 15 amino acids. Trimming took 3 bases from V and 0 from J, leaving 11 bases between them. CDR3 DNA: TGTGCCAGTAGTATGACTTCGGGGACTAACTATGGCTACACCTTC. Residues: CASSMTSGTNYGYTF.

The rearrangement links TRBV10-3 to TRBJ2-5; 7 nucleotides line up with TRBD2. The CDR3 has 13 residues. Germline loops: CDR1 ENHRY, CDR2 SYGVKD. J lost 2 bases, V lost 6 bases, and 3 bases had no gene match. Here the CDR3 reads CAIRASGQETQYF. The CDR3 nucleotides are TGTGCCATCAGGGCTAGCGGACAAGAGACCCAGTACTTC.

Comment on this clone: At one end the junction does not follow the germline gene, possibly because of a read error. This chain links TRBV6-5 with TRBJ2-6; D perhaps matches TRBD1 (5 bases). The CDR3 contains 15 residues. Germline loops: CDR1 MNHEY, CDR2 SVGAGI. The chain's CDR3 is CASRIGVPGANGLTF. CDR3 DNA sequence: TGTGCCAGCAGGATAGGGGTCCCTGGGGCCAACGGCCTGACTTTC.

The V call is TRBV30, the J call TRBJ2-5; D is perhaps TRBD2 (6 bases). Near its end, the DNA agrees better with TRBJ2-7, so the J call may be wrong. Germline values: CDR1 GTSNPN, CDR2 SVGIG (reference sequence). CDR3 length: 14 residues. This CDR3 is CACPHRDSGYEQYF. CDR3 nucleotides: TGTGCCTGCCCTCACCGGGATAGCGGCTACGAGCAGTACTTC.

Only a few counts were recorded for this clone. V and J are TRBV7-6 and TRBJ2-3; 10 bases match TRBD2. The CDR3 sequence is 17 residues long. The V segment lost 0 bases and the J segment 2 bases; nucleotides outside the gene matches: 5. Per the germline V gene, CDR1 is SGHVS and CDR2 is FNYEAQ. The CDR3 bases are TGTGCCAGCAGCTTAGCGCAGCGGGAGGGCCTCACAGATACGCAGTATTTT. Amino acids: CASSLAQREGLTDTQYF.

The chain uses TRBV6-5 and TRBJ2-3, with TRBD1 as a possible D gene (5 bases). V lost 1 base and J 4 bases, leaving 9 bases between the germline ends. CDR1 and CDR2 (germline): MNHEY, SVGAGI. The CDR3 has 14 amino acids. This CDR3 reads CASSYLRGADTQYF. The CDR3 DNA is TGTGCCAGCAGTTACTTAAGGGGCGCAGATACGCAGTATTTT.

The V and J genes are TRBV5-1 and TRBJ2-1; 9 bases are a match to TRBD2. Germline lookup yields CDR1 SGHRS and CDR2 YFSETQ. The CDR3 is made up of 15 amino acids. J lost 2 bases, V lost 2 bases, and 2 bases had no gene match. The CDR3 loop reads CASSFAGGPYNEQFF. The DNA for the CDR3 is TGCGCCAGCAGCTTTGCGGGAGGGCCCTACAATGAGCAGTTCTTC.

The V gene is TRBV7-2, the J gene TRBJ2-3; D gene unclear. Germline loops: CDR1 SGHTA, CDR2 FQGNSA. V was shortened by 2 bases and J by 4 bases, with 10 bases between the two germline ends. The CDR3 length is 14 residues. The CDR3 DNA reads as TGTGCCAGCAGCTTACGCAGGTTCGCAGATACGCAGTATTTT. Encoded protein: CASSLRRFADTQYF. The full variable domain, in which reference TRBV7-2 and TRBJ2-3 provide the parts outside the CDR3, is GAGVSQSPSNKVTEKGKDVELRCDPISGHTALYWYRQSLGQGLEFLIYFQGNSAPDKSGLPSDRFSAERTGGSVSTLTIQRTQQEDSAVYLCASSLRRFADTQYFGPGTRLTVL.

The rearrangement links TRBV5-4 to TRBJ2-1, with a weak D call TRBD2 (6 bases). The CDR3 is 15 residues long. V dropped 2 bases and J dropped 5 bases, with 14 bases sitting between them. The germline V gene has CDR1 SGHNT and CDR2 YYREEE (reference sequence). CDR3 sequence (DNA): TGTGCCAGCAGCTTTGCGGGGAGTGACGACAATGAGCAGTTCTTC. Protein: CASSFAGSDDNEQFF.

For the CDR3, the DNA is TGTGCCAGCTTACTTACCTGGACAGCTAACACTGAAGCTTTCTTT. This sequence encodes CASLLTWTANTEAFF. V is TRBV6-1 and J is TRBJ1-1; the D gene is possibly TRBD1 (6 bases). V lost 8 bases and J 2 bases, leaving 18 bases between the germline ends. The CDR3 sequence is 15 residues long. Germline V CDR1 and CDR2: MNHNS, SASEGT.

On this clone itself: At one of its ends the junction is not consistent with the germline gene, which may arise from a read error. The genes are TRBV18 and TRBJ2-6, with TRBD1 as a possible D gene (5 bases). Looked up from germline, CDR1 is KGHSH and CDR2 is LQKENI. The CDR3 totals 16 residues. DNA of the CDR3: TGTGCCAGCTCACCAGACAAGCACTCTGGGGCCAACGGCCTGACTTTC. Its translation is CASSPDKHSGANGLTF. Full variable domain (remainder filled in from reference TRBV18 and TRBJ2-6): NAGVMQNPRHLVRRRGQEARLRCSPMKGHSHVYWYRQLPEEGLKFMVYLQKENIIDESGMPKERFSAEFPKEGPSILRIQQVVRGDSAAYFCASSPDKHSGANGLTFGAGSRLTVL.

This chain links TRBV7-3 with TRBJ2-1; 12 bases line up with TRBD2. The CDR3 covers 17 residues. V gave up 4 bases and J gave up 5 bases; unmatched junction bases: 9. In germline, CDR1 is SGHTA, CDR2 FQGTGA. This chain's CDR3 is CASSSSGTSGSNNEQFF. CDR3 in DNA: TGTGCCAGCAGCTCTTCCGGGACTAGCGGGTCGAACAATGAGCAGTTCTTC.

The chain couples TRBV5-1 to TRBJ2-1; perhaps TRBD2 as D (5 bases). V was clipped by 6 bases and J by 7 bases, with 20 bases between them. The V gene's germline CDR1 is SGHRS and CDR2 YFSETQ. The CDR3 has 15 residues. CDR3 region: CASTLAGTRQNEQFF. The CDR3 region has the DNA TGCGCCAGCACCCTAGCCGGAACCCGGCAGAATGAGCAGTTCTTC.

The chain links TRBV28 to TRBJ2-7, with a possible D match to TRBD1 (6 bases). The CDR3 consists of 13 residues. Germline values: CDR1 MDHEN, CDR2 SYDVKM. The V and J ends lost 6 bases and 3 bases respectively, with 12 bases between them. CDR3 DNA sequence: TGTGCCAGCAGCCTCCCACAGGGCTACGAGCAGTACTTC. Its translation: CASSLPQGYEQYF.

The chain employs TRBV5-1 and TRBJ1-1; D unresolved. The V gene's germline CDR1 is SGHRS and CDR2 YFSETQ. V was pared by 0 bases and J by 5 bases, with 14 bases between. The length of the CDR3 is 15 residues. The CDR3 loop is CASSLDRATGTEAFF. DNA for the CDR3: TGCGCCAGCAGCTTGGATCGGGCCACGGGGACTGAAGCTTTCTTT.

V gene TRBV5-4 combines with J gene TRBJ2-7; D perhaps matches TRBD1 (6 bases). Looked up from germline, CDR1 is SGHNT and CDR2 is YYREEE (reference sequence). The CDR3 extends over 14 amino acids. V gave up 3 bases and J gave up 0 bases, with 10 bases separating them. The CDR3 region is CASSSQGNSYEQYF. The CDR3 DNA is TGTGCCAGCAGCTCCCAGGGGAACTCCTACGAGCAGTACTTC.

The chain is built from TRBV10-3 and TRBJ2-1; D unresolved. Germline V CDR1 and CDR2: ENHRY, SYGVKD. Trimming pared 4 bases from V and 0 bases from J, leaving 13 bases between. CDR3 length equals 16 residues. This chain's CDR3 is CAISGDTLSSYNEQFF. DNA for the CDR3: TGTGCCATCAGTGGCGACACGTTAAGCTCCTACAATGAGCAGTTCTTC.

The DNA for the CDR3 is TGTGCCAGCAGCCCGCGGACTAGCGGCTACGAGCAGTACTTC. This encodes CASSPRTSGYEQYF. The chain recombines TRBV7-2 with TRBJ2-7; 10 nucleotides line up with TRBD2. CDR3 length equals 14 residues. Germline CDR1 and CDR2: SGHTA and FQGNSA. J was trimmed by 3 bases and V by 5 bases; bases with no gene match: 4.

The rearrangement uses TRBV28 and TRBJ1-1; D not certain. V lost 3 bases and J lost 4, with 12 bases in between. The CDR3 spans 14 residues. CDR1 and CDR2 (germline): MDHEN, SYDVKM. Written as DNA, the CDR3 is TGTGCCAGCAGTTTTGCGGGTTGGGGCACTGAAGCTTTCTTT. As protein: CASSFAGWGTEAFF.

This chain connects TRBV5-1 to TRBJ2-5, with TRBD1 identical over 9 bases. The CDR3 runs to 15 residues. V shed 4 bases, J shed 1 base, and the junction held 5 bases outside the gene matches. Germline assignment: CDR1 SGHRS and CDR2 YFSETQ. This CDR3 is CASSTGTGLQETQYF. The CDR3, as DNA: TGCGCCAGCAGCACCGGGACAGGGCTCCAAGAGACCCAGTACTTC.

V usage is TRBV5-1 and J usage is TRBJ2-7; TRBD2 matches at 13 bases. There are 16 residues in the CDR3. The V and J ends lost 4 bases and 0 bases, in that order; junction bases with no gene match: 4. The germline gives CDR1 SGHRS, CDR2 YFSETQ. CDR3 in DNA: TGCGCCAGCAGCGAGGGACTAGCGGGGATCTCCTACGAGCAGTACTTC. Amino acids: CASSEGLAGISYEQYF.

V and J are TRBV5-1 and TRBJ2-7; weak D call: TRBD2 (5 bases). CDR3 length equals 13 residues. The germline V gene encodes CDR1 SGHRS and CDR2 YFSETQ. Trimming shortened V by 5 bases and J by 5 bases, and 14 bases separated the two germline ends. CDR3 region: CASRRVSLDEQYF. In DNA form, the CDR3 reads TGCGCCAGCAGGAGGGTTAGTCTTGACGAGCAGTACTTC.

This clone has just one count. CDR3 protein: CASSPVTGVNTEAFF. CDR3 sequence (DNA): TGTGCCAGCTCACCGGTGACAGGGGTGAACACTGAAGCTTTCTTT. J is TRBJ1-1 and V is TRBV18; 8 bases fit TRBD1. The CDR3 extends over 15 amino acids. Germline V CDR1 and CDR2: KGHSH, LQKENI. V was pared by 3 bases and J by 0 bases, with 3 bases of the junction left unmatched.